These 29 T cell receptor beta chains were all obtained from the same sample, sequenced in a study of cytomegalovirus exposure and HLA in healthy donors (dated by TCRdb to about 2017). Library prep was done by the immunoSEQ multiplex PCR assay. For the multiplex PCR, a mixture combining 60 forward primers for TCR Vbeta segments and 13 reverse primers for TCR Jbeta segments was used. TCRdb obtained this table from immuneACCESS and retained in-frame rearrangements with V and J assigned. These tables miss some clones; where compared with another copy, unresolved V genes account for less than half of the shortfall, and the remainder is unexplained. This sample's table has entries for 68,000 or so clones. 7.5% of the sample rests with the top ten. What was sequenced was PBMCs. The receptors stem from a female donor in good health and CMV-seropositive.

The rearrangement joins TRBV9 to TRBJ2-1; TRBD2 matches 9 bases. CDR1 is SGDLS, CDR2 YYNGEE, per germline. J was trimmed by 4 bases and V by 0 bases; bases with no gene match: 11. The CDR3 runs to 18 residues. The DNA for the CDR3 is TGTGCCAGCAGCGTAGTGTCGGGAAGCGGGGGGCGGTACAATGAGCAGTTCTTC. Amino acid sequence: CASSVVSGSGGRYNEQFF.

The V call is TRBV5-1, the J call TRBJ2-1, with a weak D call TRBD1 (6 bases). V lost 0 bases, J lost 3 bases, and 7 bases lay in between. CDR3 size: 14 residues. CDR1 and CDR2 from the germline V gene are SGHRS and YFSETQ. The CDR3 is CASSLVDSYNEQFF. CDR3 DNA: TGCGCCAGCAGCTTGGTGGACAGCTACAATGAGCAGTTCTTC.

The gene calls are TRBV11-1 and TRBJ1-1; D perhaps matches TRBD1 (6 bases). V lost 5 bases to trimming and J lost 4 bases, with 23 bases between them. The CDR3 runs 17 residues. Germline CDR1 SGHAT, CDR2 FQDESV (reference sequence). The CDR3 bases are TGTGCCAGCAGCCCTAAGAGGGGGAGGGGGATCGGCACTGAAGCTTTCTTT. Residues: CASSPKRGRGIGTEAFF.

This rearrangement joins TRBV30 to TRBJ2-1; 14 bases map to TRBD2. CDR1 GTSNPN and CDR2 SVGIG come from the germline V gene (reference sequence). The CDR3 is made up of 17 amino acids. The ends lost 2 bases at V and 7 bases at J; junction bases unmatched: 10. The CDR3 spells CAWSNGLAGGGYNEQFF. The DNA of the CDR3 is TGTGCCTGGAGTAACGGACTAGCGGGAGGCGGGTATAATGAGCAGTTCTTC. Full variable domain (remainder filled in from reference TRBV30 and TRBJ2-1): SQTIHQWPATLVQPVGSPLSLECTVEGTSNPNLYWYRQAAGRGLQLLFYSVGIGQISSEVPQNLSASRPQDRQFILSSKKLLLSDSGFYLCAWSNGLAGGGYNEQFFGPGTRLTVL.

The chain uses TRBV25-1 and TRBJ2-5; the match to TRBD1 covers 11 bases. The ends lost 2 bases at V and 4 bases at J; junction bases unmatched: 9. Germline CDR1 and CDR2: MGHDK and SYGVNS. This CDR3 has 17 residues. Written as DNA, the CDR3 is TGTGCCAGCAGTGAAAGGAGGGGACAGGGGGTGGTAGAGACCCAGTACTTC. Its translation: CASSERRGQGVVETQYF.

The gene calls are TRBV5-4 and TRBJ2-7; 10 bases match TRBD1. CDR3 size: 15 residues. Germline V gene sequence: CDR1 SGHNT, CDR2 YYREEE (reference sequence). Unmatched junction bases numbered 5, after V lost 3 bases and J lost 2 bases. CDR3 protein: CASSSGTGAPYEQYF. The CDR3 DNA reads as TGTGCCAGCAGCTCCGGGACAGGGGCCCCCTACGAGCAGTACTTC.

Remarks on this clone: Germline is not matched at one junction end, which may reflect a read error. V usage is TRBV11-2 and J usage is TRBJ1-1, with 8 bases lining up with TRBD1. There are 14 residues in the CDR3. Germline V gene sequence: CDR1 SGHAT, CDR2 FQNNGV. The chain's CDR3 is CASSYLTGTGSTTF. Here the CDR3 DNA reads TGTGCCAGCAGCTACCTCACCGGGACAGGATCAACGACCTTT.

The rearrangement joins TRBV7-8 to TRBJ2-7, with 9 bases aligning to TRBD1. V gave up 5 bases and J gave up 4 bases; unmatched junction bases: 12. CDR1 is SGHVS, CDR2 FQNEAQ, per germline. This CDR3 is built from 16 residues. CDR3 protein: CASSPRRDRGSYEQYF. CDR3 DNA sequence: TGTGCCAGCAGCCCCAGACGAGACAGGGGGAGTTACGAGCAGTACTTC.

This rearrangement joins TRBV4-3 to TRBJ2-2; no definite D call. Between the trimmed V and J ends, which lost 0 bases and 6 bases, there was a span of 8 bases. This CDR3 comprises 14 residues. Germline V lookup: CDR1 LGHNA, CDR2 YSLEER. CDR3 DNA: TGCGCCAGCAGCCAAGAGCAGCGTGCCGGGGAGCTGTTTTTT. Its protein is CASSQEQRAGELFF.

The rearrangement joins TRBV18 to TRBJ2-4, with 8 positions matching TRBD2. The germline CDR1 and CDR2 sequences are KGHSH and LQKENI. The CDR3 totals 17 residues. V lost 3 bases, J lost 0 bases, and 7 bases stayed unmatched. CDR3 bases: TGTGCCAGCTCACCCCGCGGCCGGGAGGGAGCCAAAAACATTCAGTACTTC. It translates to CASSPRGREGAKNIQYF.

The chain combines TRBV6-5 with TRBJ2-2, with 9 bases that match TRBD2. Per germline, CDR1 MNHEY and CDR2 SVGAGI. The CDR3 extends over 15 amino acids. The ends lost 2 bases at V and 6 bases at J; junction bases unmatched: 4. The CDR3 loop is CASSYRRGGAGELFF. CDR3 nucleotide sequence: TGTGCCAGCAGTTACCGGCGGGGGGGCGCCGGGGAGCTGTTTTTT.

The V call is TRBV9, the J call TRBJ2-7; perhaps TRBD2 as D (5 bases). Germline V lookup: CDR1 SGDLS, CDR2 YYNGEE. V lost 3 bases, J lost 6 bases, and 16 bases lay in between. The CDR3 contains 14 residues. CDR3 protein: CASSATHTRGEQYF. The CDR3 DNA is TGTGCCAGCAGCGCTACACATACTCGGGGCGAGCAGTACTTC.

The chain is built from TRBV6-6 and TRBJ2-6, with D maybe TRBD1 (7 bases). This CDR3 is built from 16 residues. Per the germline V gene, CDR1 is MNHNY and CDR2 is SVGAGI (reference sequence). The V and J ends lost 6 bases and 4 bases respectively, with 16 bases between them. The CDR3 region has the DNA TGTGCCAGCAGGCGGGACAGTGGTGCAGGGGCCAACGTCCTGACTTTC. Its protein is CASRRDSGAGANVLTF.

The chain carries TRBV27 and TRBJ1-1, with 8 bases identical to TRBD1. With V trimmed by 6 bases and J by 3 bases, 18 bases remained unmatched. CDR1 and CDR2 from the germline V gene are MNHEY and SMNVEV (reference sequence). The CDR3 has 18 residues. Here the CDR3 reads CASRSGQAPLRKDTEAFF. CDR3 nucleotides: TGTGCCAGCAGGTCGGGACAGGCTCCCCTGAGGAAGGACACTGAAGCTTTCTTT.

The chain joins TRBV5-1 to TRBJ2-3; possible D gene TRBD1, 6 bases. Germline CDR1 and CDR2: SGHRS and YFSETQ. The V end lost 5 bases, the J end lost 1 base, and 17 bases lay between the germline ends. The CDR3 loop spans 16 amino acids. The CDR3 region has the DNA TGCGCCAGCAGTTCTGGATGGGGGCAGGGCACAGATACGCAGTATTTT. Its translation is CASSSGWGQGTDTQYF.

This chain connects TRBV28 to TRBJ1-1; tentatively, D is TRBD1 (6 bases). In germline, CDR1 is MDHEN, CDR2 SYDVKM. CDR3 length equals 17 residues. The V end lost 0 bases, the J end lost 8 bases, and 22 bases lay between the germline ends. For the CDR3, the DNA is TGTGCCAGCAGTTTATGGGGGGACACTAATAAACCTTTCGAAGCTTTCTTT. Amino acid sequence: CASSLWGDTNKPFEAFF.

The V call is TRBV7-2, the J call TRBJ1-5; D ambiguous. This CDR3 contains 13 residues. Germline CDR1 SGHTA, CDR2 FQGNSA. Trimming removed 3 bases at V and 4 bases at J, with 7 bases between. CDR3 nucleotides: TGTGCCAGCAGCTTCTCCTTTAATCAGCCCCAGCATTTT. It specifies CASSFSFNQPQHF. The variable domain in full, with the rest retrieved from reference TRBV7-2 and TRBJ1-5, is GAGVSQSPSNKVTEKGKDVELRCDPISGHTALYWYRQSLGQGLEFLIYFQGNSAPDKSGLPSDRFSAERTGGSVSTLTIQRTQQEDSAVYLCASSFSFNQPQHFGDGTRLSIL.

This chain connects TRBV6-5 to TRBJ2-7; 9 nucleotides align to TRBD2. The junction had 3 bases not matched to a gene; V was cut back by 0 bases and J by 0 bases. The CDR3 has 16 amino acids. The germline V gene has CDR1 MNHEY and CDR2 SVGAGI. The CDR3 bases are TGTGCCAGCAGTTACTCTAGCGGGGGAAGCTCCTACGAGCAGTACTTC. This codes for CASSYSSGGSSYEQYF.

This chain uses TRBV6-5 with TRBJ2-2, with no clear D. V was clipped by 6 bases and J by 4 bases, with 15 bases between them. The CDR3 runs 15 residues. Germline assignment: CDR1 MNHEY and CDR2 SVGAGI. CDR3 protein: CASRPPGRITGELFF. As DNA, the CDR3 is TGTGCCAGCAGGCCACCGGGTCGTATCACCGGGGAGCTGTTTTTT.

This chain links TRBV27 with TRBJ1-2, with a tentative D call TRBD1 (5 bases). This CDR3 has 13 residues. V was clipped by 0 bases and J by 8 bases, with 10 bases between them. Germline CDR1 and CDR2: MNHEY and SMNVEV (reference sequence). The CDR3 DNA sequence: TGTGCCAGCAGTTTATCACGACAGTCAGGCTACACCTTC. It is translated as CASSLSRQSGYTF.

As to this clone: Other DNA sequences in the sample encode the same CDR3. V usage is TRBV7-8 and J usage is TRBJ2-3, with D perhaps TRBD1 (5 bases). V was shortened by 10 bases and J by 2 bases, with 28 bases between the two germline ends. The CDR3 contains 18 residues. From germline, CDR1 is SGHVS and CDR2 FQNEAQ. This chain's CDR3 is CAISFSETEPEDTDTQYF. The CDR3 DNA follows: TGTGCCATAAGCTTCAGCGAGACAGAGCCTGAGGACACAGATACGCAGTATTTT. Using reference TRBV7-8 and TRBJ2-3 for the parts outside the CDR3, the full variable domain is GAGVSQSPRYKVAKRGQDVALRCDPISGHVSLFWYQQALGQGPEFLTYFQNEAQLDKSGLPSDRFFAERPEGSVSTLKIQRTQQEDSAVYLCAISFSETEPEDTDTQYFGPGTRLTVL.

The chain couples TRBV9 to TRBJ2-2; D is unclear. Germline values: CDR1 SGDLS, CDR2 YYNGEE. The CDR3 runs to 14 residues. V lost 3 bases and J lost 5, with 11 bases in between. The CDR3 is CASSGGYWTGELFF. CDR3 coding DNA: TGTGCCAGCAGCGGAGGCTACTGGACCGGGGAGCTGTTTTTT.

This sequence joins TRBV4-1 and TRBJ2-3; 7 bases match TRBD1. Trimming removed 3 bases from V and 6 bases from J; junction bases left unmatched: 6. Germline V gene sequence: CDR1 MGHRA, CDR2 YSYEKL. The CDR3 totals 14 residues. The CDR3: CASSQPGQKDTQYF. The CDR3, as DNA: TGCGCCAGCAGCCAGCCGGGACAGAAGGATACGCAGTATTTT.

The V gene is TRBV18, the J gene TRBJ2-3, with 16 bases matching TRBD2. The germline CDR1 and CDR2 sequences are KGHSH and LQKENI. The CDR3 has 19 amino acids. With V trimmed by 2 bases and J by 4 bases, 9 bases remained unmatched. The CDR3 coding sequence is TGTGCCAGCTCACCAGAGGGACTAGCGGGAGGGCCAGTTGCAGATACGCAGTATTTT. Amino acids: CASSPEGLAGGPVADTQYF.

The J gene is TRBJ2-7, the V gene TRBV29-1; TRBD1 agrees at 10 bases. In germline, CDR1 is SQVTM, CDR2 ANQGSEA. The CDR3 contains 13 residues. Trimming took 7 bases from V and 1 from J; bases not matched to a gene: 4. The CDR3 protein is CSAGQGGSYEQYF. CDR3 sequence (DNA): TGCAGCGCCGGACAGGGGGGATCCTACGAGCAGTACTTC.

The chain couples TRBV30 to TRBJ1-1; the match to TRBD1 covers 8 bases. Germline values: CDR1 GTSNPN, CDR2 SVGIG (reference sequence). Trimming took 4 bases from V and 4 from J; bases not matched to a gene: 11. CDR3 length: 15 amino acids. The CDR3 loop reads CAWKRQGSWITEAFF. The CDR3 DNA is TGTGCCTGGAAACGACAGGGGAGTTGGATCACTGAAGCTTTCTTT. Complete variable domain (other parts from reference TRBV30 and TRBJ1-1): SQTIHQWPATLVQPVGSPLSLECTVEGTSNPNLYWYRQAAGRGLQLLFYSVGIGQISSEVPQNLSASRPQDRQFILSSKKLLLSDSGFYLCAWKRQGSWITEAFFGQGTRLTVV.

The CDR3 nucleotides are TGTGCCAGCAGCTTAGGTAGCGGGACAGACTCCGAGCAGTACTTC. This encodes CASSLGSGTDSEQYF. The chain links TRBV28 to TRBJ2-7; D possibly corresponds to TRBD2 (8 bases). Trimming took off 6 bases at V and 6 bases at J, with 21 bases between the two ends. The CDR3 sequence is 15 residues long. Germline-derived CDR1 and CDR2 are MDHEN and SYDVKM.

The chain links TRBV29-1 to TRBJ1-2; TRBD1 agrees at 8 bases. Germline CDR1 is SQVTM and CDR2 is ANQGSEA. The CDR3 is 11 residues long. J gave up 10 bases and V 6 bases, and 7 bases lay outside the gene matches. In nucleotides, the CDR3 is TGCAGCGTAACAAAGACAGGGGACTACACCTTC. Its protein product is CSVTKTGDYTF.

The chain has TRBV19 and TRBJ2-3; TRBD2 aligns across 15 bases. CDR3 size: 17 residues. The ends lost 4 bases at V and 5 bases at J; junction bases unmatched: 7. Germline-derived CDR1 and CDR2 are LNHDA and SQIVND (reference sequence). As DNA, the CDR3 is TGTGCCAGTAGTACCAGGACTAGCGGGAGGGCCGGAGATACGCAGTATTTT. It translates to CASSTRTSGRAGDTQYF.